The 27 T cell receptor beta chains below all came from one sample that was sequenced in a study of a mutant IDH1 vaccine in newly diagnosed glioma. These TCRs are of unknown antigen specificity. Profiled with immunoSEQ multiplex PCR; TCRdb holds only in-frame clones, not every one. This table has 25,000 to 30,000 clones, about four fifths appearing once. Time point indicated: week 23, last vaccination. Every vaccine dose comprised 300 ug of mutant IDH1 20-mer peptide plus topical imiquimod. This specimen consisted of PBMCs, obtained from a glioma patient whose treatment included an IDH1 peptide vaccine. The receptor source for this set is a young woman with glioma.

CDR3 sequence (DNA): TGTGCCAGCAGTGAATCGGCGTCCAATTATGGCTACACCTTC. It specifies CASSESASNYGYTF. The chain uses TRBV2 and TRBJ1-2; D unresolved. Trimming took 2 bases from V and 5 from J, leaving 12 bases between them. From germline, CDR1 is SNHLY and CDR2 FYNNEI. The CDR3 is 14 residues long.

The V call is TRBV7-2, the J call TRBJ1-1; 7 nucleotides line up with TRBD1. The germline gives CDR1 SGHTA, CDR2 FQGNSA. This CDR3 is 14 amino acids long. J lost 1 base, V lost 4 bases, and 3 bases had no gene match. The CDR3 DNA is TGTGCCAGCAGCTATCGACAGGGGAACACTGAAGCTTTCTTT. Its translation: CASSYRQGNTEAFF.

This clone turned up a few times. This chain links TRBV7-2 with TRBJ1-1; D possibly corresponds to TRBD1 (6 bases). This CDR3 comprises 15 residues. Germline loops: CDR1 SGHTA, CDR2 FQGNSA. Trimming cost V 5 bases and J 5 bases, with 18 bases left between them. The CDR3 protein is CASSQEFTGKTEAFF. CDR3 DNA: TGTGCCAGCAGCCAAGAATTTACAGGGAAGACTGAAGCTTTCTTT.

This clone was found a few times. The rearrangement links TRBV6-5 to TRBJ1-2; D is unresolved. The CDR3 sequence is 14 residues long. V lost 2 bases, J lost 5 bases, and 12 bases lay in between. The germline CDR1 and CDR2 sequences are MNHEY and SVGAGI. In DNA form, the CDR3 reads TGTGCCAGCAGTTACAGCTCTCGGGGATATGGCTACACCTTC. This codes for CASSYSSRGYGYTF.

DNA of the CDR3: TGTGCCAGCAGCACAGGACAGGTGGCGGACTATGGCTACACCTTC. This translates into CASSTGQVADYGYTF. The chain is built from TRBV5-6 and TRBJ1-2; 7 bases match TRBD1. This CDR3 comprises 15 residues. Trimming cost V 4 bases and J 3 bases; bases outside gene matches: 9. The germline V gene encodes CDR1 SGHDT and CDR2 YYEEEE.

The chain links TRBV23-1 to TRBJ1-5, with a weak D call TRBD1 (6 bases). TRBV23-1 is classed as an ORF, of uncertain function. The CDR3 is 13 residues long. The CDR3 region is CATPGQSNQPQHF. In DNA form, the CDR3 reads TGCGCGACCCCCGGACAGAGCAATCAGCCCCAGCATTTT.

V usage is TRBV6-5 and J usage is TRBJ2-7, with D hard to call. The V end lost 7 bases, the J end lost 2 bases, and 15 bases lay between the germline ends. CDR3 length equals 14 residues. Germline V gene sequence: CDR1 MNHEY, CDR2 SVGAGI. The CDR3 DNA follows: TGTGCCAGCACTAACCCGGGCACCGCCTACGAGCAGTACTTC. The encoded protein is CASTNPGTAYEQYF.

This clone was seen just once. The chain uses TRBV7-6 and TRBJ1-5, with D unresolved. V was cut by 5 bases and J by 0 bases, with 14 bases left in between. CDR1 is SGHVS, CDR2 FNYEAQ, per germline. CDR3 length: 16 amino acids. The CDR3 coding sequence is TGTGCCAGCAGCCCAGACTCCGCTTATAGCAATCAGCCCCAGCATTTT. Amino acid sequence: CASSPDSAYSNQPQHF.

The genes are TRBV10-3 and TRBJ2-2; 8 bases fit TRBD1. The CDR3 is 15 amino acids. The germline V gene has CDR1 ENHRY and CDR2 SYGVKD. After removal of 4 bases from V and 4 bases from J, the junction contained 5 bases not matched to a gene. The CDR3 loop reads CAISGAGGITGELFF. Written as DNA, the CDR3 is TGTGCCATCAGTGGGGCAGGGGGCATCACCGGGGAGCTGTTTTTT.

The count of this clone is one. The J gene is TRBJ1-2, the V gene TRBV18; a possible D gene is TRBD1 (5 bases). Germline-derived CDR1 and CDR2 are KGHSH and LQKENI. V was clipped by 6 bases and J by 5 bases, with 16 bases between them. The CDR3 has 14 residues. The CDR3 here is CASSVRVEAYGYTF. CDR3 in DNA: TGTGCCAGCTCCGTCAGGGTGGAGGCTTATGGCTACACCTTC. Using reference TRBV18 and TRBJ1-2 for the parts outside the CDR3, the full variable domain is NAGVMQNPRHLVRRRGQEARLRCSPMKGHSHVYWYRQLPEEGLKFMVYLQKENIIDESGMPKERFSAEFPKEGPSILRIQQVVRGDSAAYFCASSVRVEAYGYTFGSGTRLTVV.

This clone was picked up one time. The CDR3 DNA reads as TGTGCCAGCAGTTCCCTTCTAGCGGGGTCCTACGAGCAGTACTTC. The encoded protein is CASSSLLAGSYEQYF. The J gene is TRBJ2-7, the V gene TRBV5-4; TRBD2 matches 9 bases. The V and J ends lost 5 bases and 1 base, in that order; junction bases with no gene match: 7. Germline-derived CDR1 and CDR2 are SGHNT and YYREEE (reference sequence). There are 15 residues in the CDR3.

This chain links TRBV5-1 with TRBJ2-3; 11 bases agree with TRBD2. Germline CDR1 and CDR2: SGHRS and YFSETQ. The CDR3 has 17 residues. V lost 0 bases and J lost 1; bases outside the gene matches: 4. CDR3 bases: TGCGCCAGCAGCTTGGACCCACTAGCGGGGGGCACAGATACGCAGTATTTT. It encodes CASSLDPLAGGTDTQYF. The full variable domain, completed using reference TRBV5-1 and TRBJ2-3, is KAGVTQTPRYLIKTRGQQVTLSCSPISGHRSVSWYQQTPGQGLQFLFEYFSETQRNKGNFPGRFSGRQFSNSRSEMNVSTLELGDSALYLCASSLDPLAGGTDTQYFGPGTRLTVL.

The V and J genes are TRBV6-5 and TRBJ1-2; TRBD1 aligns across 9 bases. This CDR3 comprises 14 residues. CDR1 and CDR2 (germline): MNHEY, SVGAGI. Unmatched junction bases numbered 6, after V lost 4 bases and J lost 6 bases. The CDR3 bases are TGTGCCAGCAGTTCCGGGACAGGGCTCGATGGCTACACCTTC. This gives the protein CASSSGTGLDGYTF.

CDR3 region: CASSRGEQETQYF. The DNA of the CDR3 is TGTGCCAGCAGCCGAGGGGAACAAGAGACCCAGTACTTC. The rearrangement uses TRBV7-7 and TRBJ2-5; either TRBD1 or TRBD2 may supply D (5 bases each). CDR3 size: 13 residues. Germline V CDR1 and CDR2: SSHAT, FNYEAQ (reference sequence). V gave up 5 bases and J gave up 2 bases, with 9 bases separating them.

V gene TRBV5-5 combines with J gene TRBJ1-4, with 8 bases fitting TRBD1. This CDR3 is built from 17 residues. Germline CDR1 is SGHKS and CDR2 is YYEKEE (reference sequence). V lost 0 bases and J lost 4; bases outside the gene matches: 8. DNA for the CDR3: TGTGCCAGCAGCTTGGGACCCTTAACAGGGGGTAATGAAAAACTGTTTTTT. It translates to CASSLGPLTGGNEKLFF.

The gene calls are TRBV10-3 and TRBJ2-1; 10 nucleotides match TRBD2. V trimming: 6 bases; J trimming: 0 bases; junction bases outside the gene matches: 5. CDR1 is ENHRY, CDR2 SYGVKD, per germline. This CDR3 contains 16 residues. The CDR3 is CAISPGTSASYNEQFF. CDR3 bases: TGTGCCATCAGCCCCGGGACTAGCGCCTCCTACAATGAGCAGTTCTTC.

The chain employs TRBV5-4 and TRBJ2-2; D tentatively fits TRBD1 or TRBD2 (5 bases each). The CDR3 has 16 residues. Germline loops: CDR1 SGHNT, CDR2 YYREEE (reference sequence). Trimming took off 5 bases at V and 1 base at J, with 15 bases between the two ends. CDR3 DNA sequence: TGTGCCAGCAGTTCGGGACGGAGCTTGAACACCGGGGAGCTGTTTTTT. It is translated as CASSSGRSLNTGELFF.

The rearrangement uses TRBV6-5 and TRBJ2-7, with D perhaps assigned TRBD1 or TRBD2 (5 bases each). CDR3 size: 15 residues. Germline V CDR1 and CDR2: MNHEY, SVGAGI. V was shortened by 0 bases and J by 2 bases, with 11 bases between the two germline ends. CDR3 nucleotide sequence: TGTGCCAGCAGTTACTCGACCGGGGCGACCTACGAGCAGTACTTC. This translates into CASSYSTGATYEQYF.

This clone was counted once. This sequence joins TRBV5-1 and TRBJ1-1; D is perhaps TRBD1 (5 bases). The germline V gene encodes CDR1 SGHRS and CDR2 YFSETQ. The CDR3 is 16 residues long. Trimming shortened V by 0 bases and J by 5 bases, and 17 bases separated the two germline ends. Written as DNA, the CDR3 is TGCGCCAGCAGCTTGGATTATGGGGGAGGTGAGACTGAAGCTTTCTTT. This codes for CASSLDYGGGETEAFF.

V is TRBV6-6 and J is TRBJ1-2; a possible D gene is TRBD1 (5 bases). There are 14 residues in the CDR3. V dropped 6 bases and J dropped 8 bases, with 19 bases sitting between them. The V gene's germline CDR1 is MNHNY and CDR2 SVGAGI (reference sequence). This CDR3 is CASRPDSQGGGYTF. CDR3 DNA: TGTGCCAGCAGGCCCGACAGTCAAGGAGGGGGCTACACCTTC.

This chain uses TRBV14 with TRBJ2-7; D remains ambiguous. This CDR3 has 14 amino acids. V gave up 8 bases and J gave up 0 bases, with 14 bases separating them. Germline assignment: CDR1 SGHDN and CDR2 FVKESK. The CDR3 DNA reads TGTGCCAGCGCTATGCTTTTAAGCTCCTACGAGCAGTACTTC. Translating gives CASAMLLSSYEQYF.

The rearrangement joins TRBV7-2 to TRBJ2-7, with D uncertain. Trimming pared 1 base from V and 6 bases from J, leaving 10 bases between. The CDR3 sequence is 13 residues long. In germline, CDR1 is SGHTA, CDR2 FQGNSA. CDR3 bases: TGTGCCAGCAGCTTAGGCGGCTGGGGCGAGCAGTACTTC. Amino acids: CASSLGGWGEQYF.

The genes are TRBV7-9 and TRBJ2-2, with D perhaps TRBD1 or TRBD2 (5 bases each). The V gene's germline CDR1 is SEHNR and CDR2 FQNEAQ (reference sequence). CDR3 size: 15 residues. V was shortened by 5 bases and J by 6 bases, with 16 bases between the two germline ends. DNA for the CDR3: TGTGCCAGCAGCCCGGGACCCATCTGGGCCGGGGAGCTGTTTTTT. Protein sequence: CASSPGPIWAGELFF.

The chain carries TRBV5-1 and TRBJ2-3; D could derive from TRBD1 or TRBD2 (5 bases each). Germline CDR1 SGHRS, CDR2 YFSETQ. V was shortened by 3 bases and J by 1 base, with 15 bases between the two germline ends. The CDR3 runs to 16 residues. The CDR3: CASSSGGAEGTDTQYF. For the CDR3, the DNA is TGCGCCAGCAGCTCCGGTGGGGCGGAGGGCACAGATACGCAGTATTTT.

DNA of the CDR3: TGCGCCAGCAGTGGGGGGACTCCGGACTCCTACGAGCAGTACTTC. Encoded protein: CASSGGTPDSYEQYF. The J gene is TRBJ2-7, the V gene TRBV10-2; D may be TRBD2 (6 bases). CDR1 and CDR2 from the germline V gene are WSHSY and SAAADI. V shed 4 bases and J shed 0 bases, with 13 bases lying between them. This CDR3 is built from 15 residues.

The V call is TRBV5-6, the J call TRBJ2-1; D is possibly TRBD1 (6 bases). The CDR3 spans 13 residues. Germline V gene sequence: CDR1 SGHDT, CDR2 YYEEEE. V lost 9 bases to trimming and J lost 7 bases, with 17 bases between them. Written as DNA, the CDR3 is TGTGCCACTAGGACAGCATTGGGGAATGAGCAGTTCTTC. Translating gives CATRTALGNEQFF.

The chain combines TRBV27 with TRBJ1-2; the D is unclear. Germline V gene data show CDR1 as MNHEY and CDR2 as SMNVEV (reference sequence). The CDR3 runs 14 residues. V was shortened by 5 bases and J by 1 base, with 11 bases between the two germline ends. The CDR3 loop reads CASSPSYSNYGYTF. The CDR3 nucleotides read TGTGCCAGCAGTCCCTCGTACAGTAACTATGGCTACACCTTC.